This T cell receptor beta chain was identified during a study of T-cell memory formation after mild COVID-19. Whole-study findings and limits: The study found contracting CD4+ clones mainly in CM and EM and contracting CD8+ clones in EMRA.

TCRdb fed the 5' RACE reads into MiXCR, producing one record per CDR3 protein. The sample holds approximately 390,000 distinct CDR3 sequences, more than 15% seen once. V lost 3 bases and J 0 bases, leaving 25 bases between the germline ends. Germline V gene data show CDR1 as MGHDK and CDR2 as SYGVNS. The length of the CDR3 is 20 residues. This clonotype was recorded a few times. The target antigen is unknown. The sequence came from a man between 18 and 35 years old who had mild COVID-19 (a few samples of this study predate the infection). Cell type and time point are not known. This chain joins TRBV25-1 and TRBJ2-3, with D perhaps TRBD1 (5 bases). Sequenced: PBMCs or a T cell subset sorted from them (not recorded which). The CDR3 region is CASSEHGQFFTYTSTDTQYF. CDR3 bases: TGTGCCAGCAGTGAGCACGGACAATTTTTCACCTACACTAGCACAGATACGCAGTATTTT.